Below are 11 T cell receptor beta chains sequenced from a single sample in a study of response to subunit inactivated influenza vaccine. One entry per CDR3 protein results from TCRdb running MiXCR on the RT-PCR reads. This table holds about 540,000 distinct CDR3 sequences, less than 15% found once. The sample consisted of PBMCs from blood, taken about 11 days after vaccination. These receptors came from a man aged 50 to 59 who received an inactivated influenza vaccine.

This clonotype was detected only a few times. The V and J genes are TRBV7-9 and TRBJ2-7, with 12 bases fitting TRBD1. Looked up from germline, CDR1 is SEHNR and CDR2 is FQNEAQ (reference sequence). J was trimmed by 6 bases and V by 4 bases; bases with no gene match: 7. The CDR3 sequence is 15 residues long. For the CDR3, the DNA is TGTGCCAGCAGCTCTTCGGGACAGGGGGCTAGCGAGCAGTACTTC. Encoded protein: CASSSSGQGASEQYF.

The rearrangement joins TRBV6-5 to TRBJ2-3, with TRBD2 identical over 9 bases. V trimming: 1 base; J trimming: 1 base; junction bases outside the gene matches: 3. The CDR3 spans 16 residues. Germline CDR1 and CDR2: MNHEY and SVGAGI. The CDR3 nucleotides read TGTGCCAGCAGTTACTTTGTAGCGGGAGGCACAGATACGCAGTATTTT. This sequence encodes CASSYFVAGGTDTQYF.

This clonotype occurred a few times. The chain is built from TRBV3-1 and TRBJ2-2; D call uncertain. Trimming took 0 bases from V and 8 from J, leaving 10 bases between them. The CDR3 length is 14 residues. The germline V gene encodes CDR1 LGHDT and CDR2 YNNKEL (reference sequence). The DNA for the CDR3 is TGTGCCAGCAGCCAAGATCCTTGGGGAGGGGAGCTGTTTTTT. Encoded protein: CASSQDPWGGELFF.

This CDR3 reads CASSLAREYYGYTF. The CDR3 DNA is TGTGCCAGCAGCTTAGCGCGGGAATACTATGGCTACACCTTC. The chain carries TRBV7-2 and TRBJ1-2; D is uncertain. CDR1 and CDR2 (germline): SGHTA, FQGNSA. The length of the CDR3 is 14 residues. The V and J ends lost 0 bases and 3 bases respectively, with 8 bases between them.

This clonotype was picked up a small number of times. This chain connects TRBV20-1 to TRBJ2-2; TRBD1 matches at 7 bases. Germline values: CDR1 DFQATT, CDR2 SNEGSKA (reference sequence). CDR3 size: 12 residues. V shed 5 bases and J 7 bases; nucleotides not matched to a gene: 4. DNA of the CDR3: TGCAGTGCTGGGACAGTCATCGGGGAGCTGTTTTTT. This encodes CSAGTVIGELFF.

The V gene is TRBV3-1, the J gene TRBJ2-7; possibly TRBD2 for D (5 bases). The ends were cut back, 1 base at V and 6 bases at J, with 10 bases in the middle. Germline V gives CDR1 LGHDT, CDR2 YNNKEL (reference sequence). This CDR3 spans 13 amino acids. The CDR3 is CASSQGGASEQYF. The CDR3 coding sequence is TGTGCCAGCAGCCAAGGGGGAGCCTCCGAGCAGTACTTC.

This clonotype was seen only a few times. This chain connects TRBV5-1 to TRBJ1-1; D is unresolved. This CDR3 is built from 14 residues. Deletions cut 0 bases from V and 6 bases from J, with 12 bases between. Germline lookup yields CDR1 SGHRS and CDR2 YFSETQ. The CDR3 reads CASSLGYGVAEAFF. The CDR3 coding sequence is TGCGCCAGCAGCTTGGGATACGGTGTCGCTGAAGCTTTCTTT.

This clonotype was detected a few times. The chain is built from TRBV6-2 or TRBV6-3 and TRBJ2-1, with TRBD1 matching over 8 bases. This CDR3 has 13 amino acids. The ends lost 0 bases at V and 8 bases at J; junction bases unmatched: 0. Germline V gene sequence: CDR1 MNHEY, CDR2 SVGEGT. The CDR3 DNA is TGTGCCAGCAGTTACTCGGGACAGGATGAGCAGTTCTTC. Translating gives CASSYSGQDEQFF.

This clonotype turned up a few times. The chain carries TRBV29-1 and TRBJ2-1, with 7 bases identical to TRBD2. The CDR3 has 13 amino acids. After removal of 3 bases from V and 4 bases from J, the junction contained 3 bases not matched to a gene. Germline-derived CDR1 and CDR2 are SQVTM and ANQGSEA. The CDR3 here is CSVDGREYNEQFF. DNA for the CDR3: TGCAGCGTTGATGGGCGGGAGTACAATGAGCAGTTCTTC.

The CDR3 loop reads CASSPGTTNEQFF. The DNA for the CDR3 is TGTGCCAGCAGCCCCGGGACTACCAATGAGCAGTTCTTC. The rearrangement links TRBV9 to TRBJ2-1, with 7 nucleotides matching TRBD2. The germline V gene encodes CDR1 SGDLS and CDR2 YYNGEE. Trimming removed 4 bases from V and 6 bases from J; junction bases left unmatched: 4. The CDR3 is made up of 13 amino acids. Variable domain in full (rest from reference TRBV9 and TRBJ2-1): DSGVTQTPKHLITATGQRVTLRCSPRSGDLSVYWYQQSLDQGLQFLIQYYNGEERAKGNILERFSAQQFPDLHSELNLSSLELGDSALYFCASSPGTTNEQFFGPGTRLTVL.

This clonotype was detected only a few times. The CDR3 is CASSLEQGGDYGYTF. The CDR3 DNA follows: TGCGCCAGCAGCTTGGAACAGGGAGGAGATTATGGCTACACCTTC. The chain couples TRBV5-1 to TRBJ1-2, with D tentatively TRBD1 (6 bases). Looked up from germline, CDR1 is SGHRS and CDR2 is YFSETQ. The CDR3 is made up of 15 amino acids. Trimming cost V 0 bases and J 5 bases, with 14 bases left between them.